This entry describes one T cell receptor beta chain. The specificity of this receptor is unknown. Base quality data are lacking; no much larger clone is found one base away. The source of the sample is a study of blood T cell repertoires in COVID-19 (dated by TCRdb to 2020 to 2021). Turning to the overall study: Samples from collaborators originated in the United States, Italy and Spain and spanned both the acute and convalescent phases of COVID-19. Deeply sampled blood TCRbeta repertoires from subjects exposed to, actively infected with, or recovered from COVID-19 were included in the dataset. Nearly every sample came with metadata listing a de-identified subject ID, COVID-19 status, age in years and sex. Samples came from the ongoing ImmuneRACE study (first 160 participants) plus 1,254 subjects from 6 global collaborators. The material from the prospective study consisted of cDNA or gDNA derived from T cells, B-cell-depleted T cells, or PBMCs. Where HLA class I and class II types were available, the types were taken from metadata supplied by the sample provider, not from assay-based typing. The repertoires were made available in a free public database intended to serve as a resource for research on the immune response to SARS-CoV-2. General findings and caveats noted by the study authors: How much clinical and demographic metadata was included differed by source and by participant, and the metadata was provided uncurated.

Each collaborating institution followed its own protocols to collect whole blood in K2EDTA tubes. For TCRbeta analysis, collaborator samples were shipped as frozen whole blood, as isolated PBMCs, or as DNA extracted from either sample type. The germline V gene (reference sequence) supplies CDR1 LNHDA and CDR2 SQIVND. From its cysteine to its phenylalanine, the CDR3 spans 15 amino acids. Of all the DNA, just the CDR3 is kept, 45 bases in frame from base 1. V and J are truncated by 1 base and 4 bases respectively, leaving an intervening sequence of 13 bases. TCRbeta CDR3 regions were amplified from genomic DNA by means of the immunoSEQ Assay, a bias-controlled multiplex PCR. As for how the authors treated the data: Within the assay, amplification of reference gene primers was used to estimate how many nucleated cells each sample contained. To quantify the absolute abundance of each unique TCRbeta CDR3 rearrangement, sequence reads were collapsed and filtered. For each sample, productive Simpson clonality was calculated by taking the square root of Simpson's diversity index across productive rearrangements. The table comes from immuneACCESS by way of TCRdb, which keeps in-frame sequences with V and J called. Part of the clones is missing from these tables; in studies checked, under half for an unresolved V gene and the rest for unknown reasons. The V and J calls and clone size come from that table; D and trimming were worked out from the DNA. This sample is represented by some 78,000 clones; roughly 88% of them were singletons. 25% to 30% of the sample is in the top ten clones.

The clonotype originates from a man aged 50 to 59 with active or convalescent COVID-19. In this chain, TRBV19 is recombined with TRBJ1-2; TRBD1 might be the D gene, on 5 matching bases. Sequencing was carried out using peripheral blood. The CDR3 reads as follows: CASSIVAGPTYGYTF. The base sequence is TGTGCCAGTAGTATAGTGGCAGGGCCGACCTATGGCTACACCTTC.